The 23 T cell receptor beta chains below come from one sample, sequenced in a study of beta chain features in type 1 diabetes. Of the isolated RNA, all was reverse transcribed, and so the sequenced material was expressed TCRB transcripts. Some clones are missing from TCRdb's copy, which holds only in-frame ones; the method was immunoSEQ multiplex PCR. Among some 900,000 clones listed, 15% to 20% were seen once. Sequenced material: naive CD4+ T cells from blood. Receptors originate from a woman aged 18-29 years in good health.

The rearrangement uses TRBV5-4 and TRBJ2-3, with D maybe TRBD1 (5 bases). This CDR3 has 16 amino acids. Germline V gene data show CDR1 as SGHNT and CDR2 as YYREEE (reference sequence). The ends were cut back, 0 bases at V and 0 bases at J, with 11 bases in the middle. DNA of the CDR3: TGTGCCAGCAGCTTGGGCAGGGTAGGGAGCACAGATACGCAGTATTTT. Protein sequence: CASSLGRVGSTDTQYF.

This sequence joins TRBV29-1 and TRBJ1-1, with no clear D. V was cut by 5 bases and J by 4 bases, with 11 bases left in between. Germline-derived CDR1 and CDR2 are SQVTM and ANQGSEA. CDR3 length: 12 amino acids. Here the CDR3 reads CSVSGWVTEAFF. CDR3 nucleotides: TGCAGCGTTTCGGGGTGGGTCACTGAAGCTTTCTTT.

This clone was counted between two and nine times. CDR3 coding DNA: TGTGCCAGCAGTTTTGTCCCGCCTAGCGGGAGGTCAGACACCGGGGAGCTGTTTTTT. This encodes CASSFVPPSGRSDTGELFF. This chain joins TRBV28 and TRBJ2-2; 11 positions agree with TRBD2. Germline values: CDR1 MDHEN, CDR2 SYDVKM. V dropped 3 bases and J dropped 3; count of bases not matched to a gene: 12. The CDR3 is 19 residues long.

This chain links TRBV29-1 with TRBJ2-4, with a weak D call TRBD1 (7 bases). The CDR3 is 15 residues long. Looked up from germline, CDR1 is SQVTM and CDR2 is ANQGSEA. With 6 bases removed from V and 1 base from J, the gap between germline ends came to 16 bases. The CDR3 DNA follows: TGCAGCGTAGCCTACAGGGGACTCGCCAAAAACATTCAGTACTTC. The encoded protein is CSVAYRGLAKNIQYF.

In its sample, this clone was seen a few times. The chain uses TRBV5-1 and TRBJ2-1; 8 bases align to TRBD1. Germline V gives CDR1 SGHRS, CDR2 YFSETQ. The CDR3 runs to 15 residues. The V gene end was trimmed by 3 bases and the J gene end by 2 bases; junction bases not matched to a gene: 4. Here the CDR3 reads CASSYDRGTYNEQFF. The CDR3 DNA reads TGCGCCAGCAGCTATGACAGGGGTACCTACAATGAGCAGTTCTTC.

J is TRBJ1-2 and V is TRBV5-6; weak D call: TRBD1 (5 bases). The ends were cut back, 2 bases at V and 5 bases at J, with 10 bases in the middle. This CDR3 spans 13 amino acids. Germline-derived CDR1 and CDR2 are SGHDT and YYEEEE. The CDR3 spells CASSFVEGYGYTF. The CDR3 DNA reads TGTGCCAGCAGCTTTGTTGAGGGGTATGGCTACACCTTC.

The chain couples TRBV7-3 to TRBJ2-1; D unresolved. V was shortened by 1 base and J by 4 bases, with 11 bases between the two germline ends. This CDR3 has 15 residues. Germline V lookup: CDR1 SGHTA, CDR2 FQGTGA. The CDR3 DNA follows: TGTGCCAGCAGCTTAAGTCCCGGAAATTACAATGAGCAGTTCTTC. This codes for CASSLSPGNYNEQFF.

This clone was detected a few times. The rearrangement uses TRBV4-2 and TRBJ2-5; 13 nucleotides align to TRBD2. V was pared by 2 bases and J by 5 bases, with 8 bases of the junction left unmatched. The CDR3 extends over 17 amino acids. The germline gives CDR1 LGHNA, CDR2 YNFKEQ. Here the CDR3 reads CASSQTSGRAGGETQYF. In DNA form, the CDR3 reads TGTGCCAGCAGCCAAACTAGCGGGAGGGCCGGGGGCGAGACCCAGTACTTC.

The chain joins TRBV18 to TRBJ1-2; D possibly corresponds to TRBD1 (6 bases). The germline V gene encodes CDR1 KGHSH and CDR2 LQKENI. Trimming shortened V by 5 bases and J by 0 bases, and 25 bases separated the two germline ends. This CDR3 spans 19 amino acids. The CDR3 spells CASSGLSSTGMGTNYGYTF. The CDR3 bases are TGTGCCAGCTCAGGCCTCTCATCGACAGGAATGGGCACTAACTATGGCTACACCTTC.

The rearrangement uses TRBV7-2 and TRBJ2-2, with 8 bases fitting TRBD2. From germline, CDR1 is SGHTA and CDR2 FQGNSA. Trimming cost V 4 bases and J 1 base; bases outside gene matches: 5. The length of the CDR3 is 16 residues. The CDR3 loop reads CASSSRLAMNTGELFF. The CDR3 region has the DNA TGTGCCAGCAGCTCCCGACTAGCGATGAACACCGGGGAGCTGTTTTTT.

The chain combines TRBV28 with TRBJ1-3; D is uncertain. This CDR3 contains 15 residues. V was cut by 4 bases and J by 4 bases, with 14 bases left in between. Germline assignment: CDR1 MDHEN and CDR2 SYDVKM. CDR3 amino acids: CASSSPHLYGNTIYF. The CDR3 nucleotides read TGTGCCAGCAGTTCCCCCCATCTATACGGAAACACCATATATTTT.

The V call is TRBV4-3, the J call TRBJ2-1; weak D call: TRBD2 (5 bases). This CDR3 has 16 amino acids. The V end was cut by 1 base, the J end by 2 bases, with 12 bases between. Germline V gives CDR1 LGHNA, CDR2 YSLEER. The CDR3 sequence is CASSQVFLAAYNEQFF. DNA for the CDR3: TGCGCCAGCAGCCAAGTTTTCCTAGCAGCCTACAATGAGCAGTTCTTC.

V gene TRBV4-1 combines with J gene TRBJ2-7; tentative D call: TRBD1 (6 bases). Between the trimmed V and J ends, which lost 0 bases and 4 bases, there was a span of 13 bases. The CDR3 consists of 15 residues. Germline V gene data show CDR1 as MGHRA and CDR2 as YSYEKL. CDR3 DNA: TGCGCCAGCAGCCAAGATTGGACAGAGTATTACGAGCAGTACTTC. Translating gives CASSQDWTEYYEQYF.

This clone turned up a few times. Different DNA sequences within this sample yield the same CDR3. The rearrangement joins TRBV27 to TRBJ1-3, with a possible D match to TRBD1 (5 bases). V dropped 2 bases and J dropped 0 bases, with 5 bases sitting between them. The CDR3 length is 14 residues. CDR1 and CDR2 (germline): MNHEY, SMNVEV (reference sequence). The CDR3 here is CASSLRGSGNTIYF. CDR3 DNA: TGTGCCAGCAGTTTAAGGGGCTCTGGAAACACCATATATTTT.

This chain joins TRBV18 and TRBJ1-5, with D perhaps TRBD1 (6 bases). This CDR3 has 19 residues. CDR1 KGHSH and CDR2 LQKENI come from the germline V gene. V was pared by 3 bases and J by 0 bases, with 21 bases between. The CDR3 is CASSPGNGRGRHSNQPQHF. CDR3 nucleotides: TGTGCCAGCTCACCTGGAAACGGCAGGGGCCGTCATAGCAATCAGCCCCAGCATTTT.

A few counts support this clone. This chain links TRBV4-1 with TRBJ2-2, with D possibly TRBD2 on 6 matching bases. Germline CDR1 and CDR2: MGHRA and YSYEKL. The CDR3 has 15 amino acids. V was trimmed by 2 bases and J by 5 bases, leaving 12 bases between them. The CDR3 DNA reads TGCGCCAGCAGCCAAATCGGGACTCCTACCGGGGAGCTGTTTTTT. Its protein is CASSQIGTPTGELFF.

The chain uses TRBV7-2 and TRBJ2-7, with 12 bases fitting TRBD2. The CDR3 consists of 17 residues. Germline V gene sequence: CDR1 SGHTA, CDR2 FQGNSA. V shed 5 bases, J shed 2 bases, and the junction held 10 bases outside the gene matches. CDR3 DNA sequence: TGTGCCAGCAGCCCTACAAGACTAGCGGGAGTGCCCTACGAGCAGTACTTC. Its translation: CASSPTRLAGVPYEQYF.

The CDR3 coding sequence is TGCGCCAGCAGCCAAGACTCGAGCGGACGACGCTACGAGCAGTACTTC. It translates to CASSQDSSGRRYEQYF. The gene calls are TRBV4-3 and TRBJ2-7; D is possibly TRBD2 (5 bases). Germline V gene lookup returns CDR1 LGHNA and CDR2 YSLEER. CDR3 length equals 16 residues. V was pared by 0 bases and J by 3 bases, with 15 bases between.

This clone showed up just a few times. This chain uses TRBV4-3 with TRBJ2-7; the match to TRBD1 covers 7 bases. Germline loops: CDR1 LGHNA, CDR2 YSLEER. Losses at the gene ends were 3 bases for V and 4 bases for J; bases not matched to a gene: 9. This CDR3 has 15 residues. The CDR3 nucleotides are TGCGCCAGCAGCCACCGGGCGACAGGGCCTTACGAGCAGTACTTC. Protein product: CASSHRATGPYEQYF.

This clone has a handful of counts. The V call is TRBV27, the J call TRBJ2-7; TRBD1 matches at 12 bases. Germline values: CDR1 MNHEY, CDR2 SMNVEV (reference sequence). After removal of 6 bases from V and 7 bases from J, the junction contained 10 bases not matched to a gene. The CDR3 consists of 15 residues. Here the CDR3 DNA reads TGTGCCAGCAGCACAACGGGACAGGGGGCAAGGGAGCAGTACTTC. It is translated as CASSTTGQGAREQYF.

This clone was detected only a few times. This chain connects TRBV7-9 to TRBJ2-7; a possible D gene is TRBD1 (6 bases). The CDR3 is 14 amino acids. Per the germline V gene, CDR1 is SEHNR and CDR2 is FQNEAQ (reference sequence). The V and J ends lost 5 bases and 5 bases respectively, with 16 bases between them. The CDR3 DNA reads TGTGCCAGCAGCACCTCTACAGGGTACCACGAGCAGTACTTC. Its protein product is CASSTSTGYHEQYF. Filled out from reference TRBV7-9 and TRBJ2-7, the complete variable domain reads DTGVSQNPRHKITKRGQNVTFRCDPISEHNRLYWYRQTLGQGPEFLTYFQNEAQLEKSRLLSDRFSAERPKGSFSTLEIQRTEQGDSAMYLCASSTSTGYHEQYFGPGTRLTVT.

This clone has more than one count but fewer than ten. The V gene is TRBV7-2, the J gene TRBJ2-7; unclear D gene. Germline values: CDR1 SGHTA, CDR2 FQGNSA. Trimming removed 4 bases from V and 6 bases from J, with 7 bases in between. The CDR3 has 11 residues. CDR3 amino acids: CASSSLGEQYF. The CDR3 DNA reads as TGTGCCAGCAGCTCCCTCGGCGAGCAGTACTTC.

This chain links TRBV7-3 with TRBJ2-1, with TRBD2 identical over 9 bases. CDR1 and CDR2 (germline): SGHTA, FQGTGA. The CDR3 is made up of 16 amino acids. V lost 5 bases to trimming and J lost 7 bases; unmatched junction nucleotides: 12. CDR3 protein: CASSPAGTSILNEQFF. The CDR3 nucleotides are TGTGCCAGCAGCCCCGCCGGGACTAGCATCCTGAATGAGCAGTTCTTC. Filled out from reference TRBV7-3 and TRBJ2-1, the complete variable domain reads GAGVSQTPSNKVTEKGKYVELRCDPISGHTALYWYRQSLGQGPEFLIYFQGTGAADDSGLPNDRFFAVRPEGSVSTLKIQRTERGDSAVYLCASSPAGTSILNEQFFGPGTRLTVL.